The following is a T cell receptor beta chain sequence with its context. Its target is not known. Reverse transcribed after extraction, RNA yielded cDNA as the sequencing template. Clones were sequenced by immunoSEQ multiplex PCR, and TCRdb holds only the in-frame ones, with some missing. Among over 100,000 clones listed, roughly 50% were seen once. The CDR3 contains 14 residues. The entry originates in a study of CD8+ T cells in alopecia areata. In the study overall: The authors scored treated patients' severity by affected scalp percentage. General study findings and limits: Greater clonality was observed in lesional scalp samples, especially alopecia totalis/universalis, versus normal scalp.

The treatment was: oral pan-JAK inhibitor, 5-10 mg twice daily. Alopecia areata patients provided lesional scalp punch biopsies and peripheral blood. Starting from PBMCs, sorting isolated CD4+ and CD8+ T cells. The origin of this receptor is a human donor with alopecia areata. The chain employs TRBV21-1 and TRBJ2-2; whether TRBD2, the table's D call, matches the DNA was not checked. TRBV21-1 is a recognized pseudogene. Sample: CD8+ T cells sorted from blood, taken at week 24, from a patient treated with tofacitinib. The CDR3: CASSKAKNTGELFF. In DNA form, the CDR3 reads TGTGCCAGCAGCAAAGCTAAAAACACCGGGGAGCTGTTTTTT.